Each of the 12 T cell receptor beta chains below was sequenced from the same sample in a study of blood T cell repertoires in COVID-19. Clones were read by immunoSEQ multiplex PCR, and TCRdb kept only the in-frame ones, dropping some. The table includes under 150,000 clones, around 84% detected once. Sequencing was carried out using peripheral blood. Receptors were obtained from a woman aged 80 or over with acute or convalescent COVID-19.

V is TRBV5-6 and J is TRBJ2-7, with 7 positions matching TRBD1. Germline-derived CDR1 and CDR2 are SGHDT and YYEEEE. Unmatched junction bases numbered 4, after V lost 5 bases and J lost 2 bases. CDR3 size: 13 residues. The CDR3 nucleotides are TGTGCCAGCAGGGCGACAGGGACCTACGAGCAGTACTTC. It specifies CASRATGTYEQYF.

The chain couples TRBV2 to TRBJ2-7, with D unresolved. CDR3 length: 12 residues. Germline V gene data show CDR1 as SNHLY and CDR2 as FYNNEI. V lost 7 bases, J lost 2 bases, and 9 bases lay in between. The CDR3 loop reads CASMGTTYEQYF. CDR3 sequence (DNA): TGTGCCAGCATGGGCACGACCTACGAGCAGTACTTC.

V and J are TRBV18 and TRBJ2-7; the match to TRBD1 covers 8 bases. After removal of 3 bases from V and 4 bases from J, the junction contained 8 bases not matched to a gene. CDR3 size: 15 residues. Germline loops: CDR1 KGHSH, CDR2 LQKENI. CDR3 sequence reads: CASSPGQGREYEQYF. In DNA, the CDR3 is TGTGCCAGCTCACCTGGACAGGGAAGGGAATACGAGCAGTACTTC.

The chain employs TRBV30 and TRBJ2-7; D not resolved. The CDR3 totals 11 residues. The ends were cut back, 2 bases at V and 2 bases at J, with 4 bases in the middle. The germline V gene has CDR1 GTSNPN and CDR2 SVGIG (reference sequence). The CDR3 DNA sequence: TGTGCCTGGAGTAGCACCTACGAGCAGTACTTC. Amino acid sequence: CAWSSTYEQYF.

On this clone: At one of its ends the junction is not consistent with the germline gene, which may arise from a read error. The chain combines TRBV5-4 with TRBJ1-1; D possibly corresponds to TRBD1 (5 bases). Germline CDR1 and CDR2: SGHNT and YYREEE (reference sequence). The CDR3 is 14 residues long. CDR3 in DNA: TGTGCCAACAGCGAGGGGCGGGGTGACACTGAAGCTTTCTTT. It translates to CANSEGRGDTEAFF.

The V gene is TRBV2, the J gene TRBJ1-1; TRBD1 aligns across 7 bases. The CDR3 contains 17 residues. Germline CDR1 reads SNHLY; CDR2 reads FYNNEI. Trimming at V came to 3 bases and at J to 7 bases, leaving 17 bases not matched to a gene. This CDR3 reads CASSDGLARGSFDEAFF. CDR3 in DNA: TGTGCCAGCAGTGATGGTCTGGCCAGGGGGAGCTTTGATGAAGCTTTCTTT.

The chain uses TRBV7-2 and TRBJ1-5; a weak D match, TRBD1 (6 bases). The CDR3 has 16 residues. Looked up from germline, CDR1 is SGHTA and CDR2 is FQGNSA. The germline V and J ends were trimmed by 1 base and 3 bases, with 13 bases remaining between them. This CDR3 reads CASSLVGGQANQPQHF. DNA for the CDR3: TGTGCCAGCAGCTTAGTCGGGGGGCAGGCCAATCAGCCCCAGCATTTT.

The CDR3 DNA sequence: TGTGCCAGCAGCACGGGTTGGGAGACCCAGTACTTC. Protein product: CASSTGWETQYF. The chain is built from TRBV6-6 and TRBJ2-5, with D uncertain. V was cut by 6 bases and J by 5 bases, with 10 bases left in between. CDR1 and CDR2 from the germline V gene are MNHNY and SVGAGI (reference sequence). The CDR3 length is 12 residues.

About this clone: Germline and junction disagree at one end, which may indicate a read error. The chain employs TRBV3-1 (or the pseudogene TRBV3-2) and TRBJ1-3, with 7 bases lining up with TRBD1. The CDR3 is 14 amino acids. Germline V CDR1 and CDR2: LGHDT, YNNKEL (reference sequence). The CDR3 DNA is TGTGCCAGCAGCCAAGTGGGGACAGCCTCTTCCGTATTTTTT. It is translated as CASSQVGTASSVFF.

This chain connects TRBV9 to TRBJ1-3, with no clear D. The CDR3 runs 16 residues. The germline V and J ends were trimmed by 1 base and 4 bases, with 15 bases remaining between them. Germline assignment: CDR1 SGDLS and CDR2 YYNGEE. The CDR3 spells CASSVTAGPSGNTIYF. In DNA, the CDR3 is TGTGCCAGCAGCGTAACAGCTGGCCCTTCAGGAAACACCATATATTTT.

The V call is TRBV2, the J call TRBJ1-5; D might be TRBD1 (5 bases). Trimming stripped 4 bases from V and 2 bases from J, with 15 bases between. This CDR3 comprises 16 residues. Germline lookup yields CDR1 SNHLY and CDR2 FYNNEI. The CDR3 nucleotides read TGTGCCAGCAGTGGGGTGGGGCTAAGGGGCAATCAGCCCCAGCATTTT. This gives the protein CASSGVGLRGNQPQHF.

This chain joins TRBV3-1 (or the pseudogene TRBV3-2) and TRBJ1-1; D gene unclear. CDR1 and CDR2 (germline): LGHDT, YNNKEL (reference sequence). V lost 3 bases and J lost 1, with 12 bases in between. The CDR3 contains 15 residues. The chain's CDR3 is CASSQAGFGNTEAFF. Written as DNA, the CDR3 is TGTGCCAGCAGCCAGGCGGGGTTTGGGAACACTGAAGCTTTCTTT.